The clone carrying this TCR beta chain showed up just a few times. The antigen remains undetermined. The sample is drawn from a study of cytotoxic CD8 clonotypes in ibrutinib-treated CLL. Study details: Overall, around 25 responses were partial and 2 complete; following median roughly six years, roughly 15 patients stayed remitted and about twelve progressed. Response samples were taken after a median around 11 months of treatment, range 6 to 36. Study-wide points: Treatment saw public clonotypes, which were uncommon, either contract or stay stable.

Trimming removed 1 base from V and 5 bases from J, with 9 bases in between. This CDR3 region has 14 residues. Germline V CDR1 and CDR2: MDHEN, SYDVKM. Some clones are missing from TCRdb's copy, which holds only in-frame ones; the method was immunoSEQ multiplex PCR. The sample yields 250,000 to 350,000 clones, 60% to 80% seen once. The source was PBMCs, collected at disease progression, from a patient treated with ibrutinib. This chain connects TRBV28 to TRBJ1-5; weak D call: TRBD1 (6 bases). The receptor's source is a human donor with chronic lymphocytic leukemia. CDR3 residues: CASSLSGGHQPQHF. CDR3 DNA: TGTGCCAGCAGTTTATCTGGGGGCCATCAGCCCCAGCATTTT.